Here is one T cell receptor beta chain with its context. What it binds is unknown. Time point given: late sampling 161 to 241 days after vaccination in a few convalescent patients. Treatment reported: roughly 11-day PBMC culture with coronavirus spike peptide pools or control peptides (ViraFEST assay). The CDR3 has 13 amino acids. V lost 2 bases to trimming and J lost 4 bases, with 8 bases between them. From germline, CDR1 is SEHNR and CDR2 FQNEAQ (reference sequence). The data derive from a study of vaccination and CD4 T cells after COVID-19. Whole-study context: Participants were given two doses of BNT162b2 or mRNA-1273 vaccine. Blood was drawn a median about 75 days post second dose, range 14 to 241.

Cultured CD4+ T-cell DNA underwent Oncomine TCR Beta short-read sequencing. MiXCR, run by TCRdb on the PCR reads, gives a single entry per CDR3 protein. Of approximately 18,000 distinct CDR3 sequences detected, about 50% appear once; the ten largest clones hold roughly 20%. Notes on the study in general: Spike mono-reactivity was shown by 304 of 307 vaccine-specific clones in convalescent patients.

Sequencing used CD4+ T cells from blood, cultured in vitro, obtained about 7 months after SARS-CoV-2 vaccination. The clonotype comes from a human donor who had recovered from COVID-19. The chain recombines TRBV7-9 with TRBJ1-1; tentatively, D is TRBD1 (5 bases). CDR3 in DNA: TGTGCCAGCAGCTTATATGGGGGCACTGAAGCTTTCTTT. It specifies CASSLYGGTEAFF.